This TCR beta chain was documented in a study of identical twins. General observations from the study: The study based its conclusions on cross-sectional statistical analysis and did not follow the same donors. Beta clonotypes that were abundant in cord blood contained fewer insertions, a pattern absent from memory repertoires. In beta out-of-frame sequences, the excess sharing between twins was weaker.

One entry per CDR3 protein, called by TCRdb with MiXCR from the 5' RACE reads. The repertoire includes around 1.7 million distinct CDR3 sequences, around 33% of them detected once, and less than 0.35% sits in the top ten. V was cut by 6 bases and J by 1 base, with 16 bases left in between. This CDR3 has 15 residues. Germline V gives CDR1 DFQATT, CDR2 SNEGSKA (reference sequence). Comments on this clonotype: Antigen unknown.

The V call is TRBV20-1, the J call TRBJ2-1; TRBD2 is a possible D gene (6 bases). This sequence was found in a newborn girl in good health. Sequenced input: cord blood. Here the CDR3 DNA reads TGCAGTGCGGGAGCTCCCGGGAGATCCTACAATGAGCAGTTCTTC. It translates to CSAGAPGRSYNEQFF.